Presented here are 23 T cell receptor beta chains from one specimen sequenced in a study of blood T cell repertoires in COVID-19. The data were produced by immunoSEQ multiplex PCR, yet TCRdb's version contains in-frame clones alone and is incomplete. The sample contains 95,000 to 150,000 clones, 81% of which appear only once. Specimen: peripheral blood. The receptor set was obtained from a young man with COVID-19, enrolled during active disease.

The chain uses TRBV11-2 and TRBJ2-7; D ambiguous. The CDR3 consists of 15 residues. V was pared by 4 bases and J by 3 bases, with 16 bases between. Germline-derived CDR1 and CDR2 are SGHAT and FQNNGV. Here the CDR3 reads CASSSIEVYFYEQYF. Here the CDR3 DNA reads TGTGCCAGCAGCTCGATTGAGGTGTACTTCTACGAGCAGTACTTC.

This rearrangement joins TRBV7-9 to TRBJ1-1; 7 bases map to TRBD1. V trimming: 3 bases; J trimming: 1 base; junction bases outside the gene matches: 2. From germline, CDR1 is SEHNR and CDR2 FQNEAQ (reference sequence). This CDR3 contains 14 residues. CDR3 sequence (DNA): TGTGCCAGCAGCTTGACAGGGCAGAACACTGAAGCTTTCTTT. This gives the protein CASSLTGQNTEAFF.

J is TRBJ1-6 and V is TRBV5-8; 7 nucleotides line up with TRBD1. Looked up from germline, CDR1 is SGHTS and CDR2 is YDEGEE. Trimming cost V 4 bases and J 3 bases; bases outside gene matches: 4. The CDR3 length is 15 residues. CDR3 bases: TGTGCCAGCAGCCCCTGGGACAGCTATAATTCACCCCTCCACTTT. It specifies CASSPWDSYNSPLHF.

The gene calls are TRBV9 and TRBJ2-1; 8 bases map to TRBD1. The CDR3 is made up of 20 amino acids. Trimming at V came to 4 bases and at J to 6 bases, leaving 24 bases not matched to a gene. Germline loops: CDR1 SGDLS, CDR2 YYNGEE. The CDR3 loop reads CASSSHHRRAGGFKGNEQFF. The CDR3 nucleotides are TGTGCCAGCAGCTCACATCACCGGAGGGCAGGGGGCTTTAAGGGCAATGAGCAGTTCTTC.

V and J are TRBV7-8 and TRBJ1-2, with D possibly being TRBD1 (6 bases). This CDR3 contains 13 residues. The germline V gene has CDR1 SGHVS and CDR2 FQNEAQ. Deletions cut 5 bases from V and 8 bases from J, with 15 bases between. CDR3 in amino acids: CASSGLRGSGYTF. The CDR3 DNA reads TGTGCCAGCAGCGGCCTCAGGGGATCCGGCTACACCTTC.

CDR3 bases: TGCGCCAGCAGCTTGGATCAGGGGGCACTGAACACTGAAGCTTTCTTT. It encodes CASSLDQGALNTEAFF. The V call is TRBV5-1, the J call TRBJ1-1; 8 bases align to TRBD1. Losses at the gene ends were 0 bases for V and 0 bases for J; bases not matched to a gene: 4. Germline CDR1 and CDR2: SGHRS and YFSETQ. The CDR3 runs 16 residues.

The chain combines TRBV5-1 with TRBJ2-2; 9 nucleotides match TRBD2. CDR3 length equals 16 residues. After removal of 0 bases from V and 7 bases from J, the junction contained 7 bases not matched to a gene. Looked up from germline, CDR1 is SGHRS and CDR2 is YFSETQ. The CDR3: CASSLGGRALGGELFF. CDR3 nucleotides: TGCGCCAGCAGCTTGGGCGGGAGGGCCTTAGGCGGGGAGCTGTTTTTT.

The chain uses TRBV9 and TRBJ1-3; D is unclear. Germline lookup yields CDR1 SGDLS and CDR2 YYNGEE. The V end was cut by 0 bases, the J end by 4 bases, with 8 bases between. The CDR3 spans 14 residues. The CDR3 loop reads CASSVAGGGNTIYF. CDR3 coding DNA: TGTGCCAGCAGCGTAGCGGGTGGCGGAAACACCATATATTTT. The full variable domain, completed using reference TRBV9 and TRBJ1-3, is DSGVTQTPKHLITATGQRVTLRCSPRSGDLSVYWYQQSLDQGLQFLIQYYNGEERAKGNILERFSAQQFPDLHSELNLSSLELGDSALYFCASSVAGGGNTIYFGEGSWLTVV.

This clone turned up a few times. The V and J genes are TRBV6-6 and TRBJ1-3; D may be TRBD1 (5 bases). CDR1 is MNHNY and CDR2 is SVGAGI in the germline V gene (reference sequence). Trimming took off 4 bases at V and 2 bases at J, with 15 bases between the two ends. The length of the CDR3 is 16 residues. CDR3 in amino acids: CASSSQQVPTGNTIYF. CDR3 DNA sequence: TGTGCCAGCAGTTCCCAACAGGTCCCCACTGGAAACACCATATATTTT.

The chain uses TRBV21-1 and TRBJ2-3; the D call in the table, TRBD2, was not verified against the DNA. TRBV21-1 is listed as a pseudogene. There are 14 residues in the CDR3. CDR3 in DNA: TGTGCCAGCAGCGCCCCGGGGGGGCTCGATACGCAGTATTTT. Protein product: CASSAPGGLDTQYF.

CDR3 in DNA: TGTGCCAGCAGCCGACAGGGAGGAGAAGAAAAACTGTTTTTT. As protein: CASSRQGGEEKLFF. The J gene is TRBJ1-4, the V gene TRBV11-2; 7 nucleotides align to TRBD1. Germline values: CDR1 SGHAT, CDR2 FQNNGV. CDR3 length equals 14 residues. V lost 5 bases, J lost 8 bases, and 8 bases stayed unmatched.

The chain has TRBV24-1 and TRBJ2-3; 15 bases are a match to TRBD2. Unmatched junction bases numbered 10, after V lost 6 bases and J lost 1 base. Germline-derived CDR1 and CDR2 are KGHDR and SFDVKD. The CDR3 sequence is 19 residues long. The CDR3 nucleotides are TGTGCCACCAGTACCCCGGGACTAGCGGGGGGCGGGGGCACAGATACGCAGTATTTT. Its protein product is CATSTPGLAGGGGTDTQYF.

J is TRBJ2-7 and V is TRBV21-1; the table gives TRBD1 as D, unverified against the DNA. TRBV21-1 is a listed pseudogene. The CDR3 extends over 17 amino acids. The CDR3 reads CASSKNLGGDRVYEQYF. In DNA, the CDR3 is TGTGCCAGCAGCAAAAACCTAGGGGGGGACAGGGTCTACGAGCAGTACTTC.

DNA of the CDR3: TGTGCCAGCAGCCAAGACAGAAGCTCCTATAATTCACCCCTCCACTTT. It translates to CASSQDRSSYNSPLHF. The chain joins TRBV7-6 to TRBJ1-6, with D maybe TRBD1 (5 bases). Trimming left V 5 bases short and J 0 bases short, with 11 bases between. The CDR3 runs to 16 residues. Germline V gives CDR1 SGHVS, CDR2 FNYEAQ.

The chain employs TRBV7-2 and TRBJ2-5; tentative D call: TRBD1 (7 bases). V was shortened by 3 bases and J by 1 base, with 15 bases between the two germline ends. The germline gives CDR1 SGHTA, CDR2 FQGNSA. CDR3 length: 16 residues. Here the CDR3 reads CASSLVGGGLQETQYF. The CDR3 DNA reads as TGTGCCAGCAGCTTGGTAGGAGGGGGCCTCCAAGAGACCCAGTACTTC.

This chain joins TRBV19 and TRBJ2-5; the match to TRBD2 covers 8 bases. This CDR3 contains 15 residues. The germline CDR1 and CDR2 sequences are LNHDA and SQIVND (reference sequence). The junction had 5 bases not matched to a gene; V was cut back by 1 base and J by 4 bases. The CDR3 here is CASSIGTSFPETQYF. The CDR3 region has the DNA TGTGCCAGTAGTATAGGGACTAGCTTCCCAGAGACCCAGTACTTC.

The genes are TRBV5-4 and TRBJ2-1; perhaps TRBD1 as D (5 bases). V lost 1 base and J lost 8, with 16 bases in between. The germline gives CDR1 SGHNT, CDR2 YYREEE (reference sequence). CDR3 length equals 15 residues. The CDR3 loop reads CASSLLVTDNDEQFF. The DNA for the CDR3 is TGTGCCAGCAGCTTGTTGGTAACGGACAACGATGAGCAGTTCTTC.

The rearrangement uses TRBV4-3 and TRBJ2-6; D might be TRBD2 (5 bases). The V gene lost 0 bases and the J gene lost 4 bases, with 19 bases spanning the gap. From germline, CDR1 is LGHNA and CDR2 YSLEER. The CDR3 spans 19 residues. The CDR3 DNA reads as TGCGCCAGCAGCCAAGATCCTTTTTTTTCGGGCGGGGGGGCCAACGTCCTGACTTTC. Translated, it gives CASSQDPFFSGGGANVLTF.

The chain links TRBV3-1 (or the pseudogene TRBV3-2) to TRBJ2-5; 8 nucleotides match TRBD2. CDR1 is LGHDT, CDR2 YNNKEL, per germline (reference sequence). The CDR3 is 14 amino acids. Trimming at V came to 3 bases and at J to 4 bases, leaving 4 bases not matched to a gene. The CDR3 nucleotides read TGTGCCAGCAGCCAGGCGGGGGGCATAGAGACCCAGTACTTC. Its translation is CASSQAGGIETQYF.

The V call is TRBV4-1, the J call TRBJ1-2, with D tentatively TRBD1 (5 bases). The CDR3 runs to 18 residues. Per germline, CDR1 MGHRA and CDR2 YSYEKL. With 4 bases removed from V and 3 bases from J, the gap between germline ends came to 24 bases. The CDR3, as DNA: TGCGCCAGCAGCCCTCGCGGGGGGGGGAAAACTTCGTACTATGGCTACACCTTC. Its protein product is CASSPRGGGKTSYYGYTF.

In its sample, this clone was seen once. This sequence joins TRBV5-1 and TRBJ1-3; D not certain. Germline CDR1 reads SGHRS; CDR2 reads YFSETQ. CDR3 length: 16 amino acids. Trimming removed 3 bases at V and 0 bases at J, with 13 bases between. The chain's CDR3 is CASSSLGEDSGNTIYF. Here the CDR3 DNA reads TGCGCCAGCAGCTCCCTTGGGGAGGACTCTGGAAACACCATATATTTT.

This chain links TRBV29-1 with TRBJ2-1, with 11 bases that match TRBD2. Per the germline V gene, CDR1 is SQVTM and CDR2 is ANQGSEA. V trimming: 7 bases; J trimming: 3 bases; junction bases outside the gene matches: 11. The CDR3 is made up of 16 amino acids. The CDR3 spells CSADRLAGGVYNEQFF. The DNA for the CDR3 is TGCAGCGCCGACCGTCTAGCGGGAGGAGTCTACAATGAGCAGTTCTTC.

The chain employs TRBV7-9 and TRBJ2-5; D gene uncertain. The CDR3 consists of 12 residues. V was cut by 6 bases and J by 4 bases, with 9 bases left in between. CDR1 and CDR2 (germline): SEHNR, FQNEAQ (reference sequence). The CDR3 region is CASSRNIETQYF. The CDR3 nucleotides read TGTGCCAGCAGTCGTAATATAGAGACCCAGTACTTC.